The clone carrying this T cell receptor (beta chain) turned up a few times. Its target is not known. At one boundary the junction diverges from the germline segment, which might be a read error. The sample originates from a study of cytomegalovirus exposure and HLA in healthy donors. Generated by immunoSEQ multiplex PCR, the TCRdb table keeps only in-frame clones and is missing some. Of around 180,000 clones listed, around 88% are singletons. CDR1 is SGHVS and CDR2 is FQNEAQ in the germline V gene. CDR3 size: 16 residues. These donors were members of the roughly 120-subject validation cohort, a group separate from the approximately 640-subject first cohort. Study-wide points: The study listed 164 cytomegalovirus-associated TCR beta chains. The classifier reportedly diagnosed cytomegalovirus status with high sensitivity and specificity.

The chain has TRBV7-8 and TRBJ2-5, with 9 bases aligning to TRBD2. This clonotype was obtained from a woman under 30 in good health and CMV-seronegative. The sample was PBMCs. The CDR3, as DNA: TGTGCCAGCAGCTTTGGGCGGGGGGGCCACCAGGAGACCCAGTACTTC. It specifies CASSFGRGGHQETQYF.